This T cell receptor beta chain was identified during a study of Graves' ophthalmopathy and Graves' hyperthyroidism. In its sample, this clonotype was seen many times. Its antigen is undetermined. Germline-derived CDR1 and CDR2 are MDHEN and SYDVKM. Trimming pared 5 bases from V and 4 bases from J, leaving 20 bases between. The length of the CDR3 is 16 residues. RNA transcripts served as template for amplifying TCR beta CDR3 sequences. Scientists carried out first-round RT-PCR using HTBI primers and then a second-round multiplex PCR. Using its own MiXCR run on the multiplex PCR reads, TCRdb lists one record per CDR3 protein. The sample shows about 210,000 distinct CDR3 sequences, around 30% of them seen only once. Study-level results: A majority of expanded thyroid clonotypes exceeding 0.001 frequency were likewise present in blood.

The V and J genes are TRBV28 and TRBJ2-5; maybe TRBD1 (6 bases). The TCR sequence derives from a man aged 50 to 60 with Graves' ophthalmopathy. Sequenced sample: peripheral blood. Here the CDR3 reads CASSTPWGPVGETQYF. As DNA, the CDR3 is TGTGCCAGCAGTACCCCCTGGGGGCCGGTGGGAGAGACCCAGTACTTC.